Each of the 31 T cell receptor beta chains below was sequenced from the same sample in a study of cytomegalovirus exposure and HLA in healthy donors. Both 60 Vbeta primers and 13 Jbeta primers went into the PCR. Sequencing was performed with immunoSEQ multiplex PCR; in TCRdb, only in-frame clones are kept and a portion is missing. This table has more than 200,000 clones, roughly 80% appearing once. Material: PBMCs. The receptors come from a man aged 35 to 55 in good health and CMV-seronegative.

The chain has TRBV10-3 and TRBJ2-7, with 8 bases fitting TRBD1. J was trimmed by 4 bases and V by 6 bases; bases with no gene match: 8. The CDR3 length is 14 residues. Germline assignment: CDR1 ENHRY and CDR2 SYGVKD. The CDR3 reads CAIRLGQGAYEQYF. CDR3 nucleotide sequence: TGTGCCATCAGACTCGGACAGGGAGCATACGAGCAGTACTTC.

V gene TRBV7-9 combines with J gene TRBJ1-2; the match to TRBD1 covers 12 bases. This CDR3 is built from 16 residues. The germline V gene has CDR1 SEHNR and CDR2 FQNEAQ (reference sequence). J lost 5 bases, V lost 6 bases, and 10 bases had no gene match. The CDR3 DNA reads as TGTGCCAGCAGAATAAAGGGACAGGGGGCAGGTTATGGCTACACCTTC. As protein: CASRIKGQGAGYGYTF.

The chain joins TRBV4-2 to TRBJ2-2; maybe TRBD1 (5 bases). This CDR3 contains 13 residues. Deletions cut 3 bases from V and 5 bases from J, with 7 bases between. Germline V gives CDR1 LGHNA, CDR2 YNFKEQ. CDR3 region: CASSQAGTGELFF. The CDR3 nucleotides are TGTGCCAGCAGCCAGGCAGGGACCGGGGAGCTGTTTTTT.

The CDR3 reads CASSRGPDTGELFF. The DNA for the CDR3 is TGTGCCAGCAGCCGCGGGCCCGACACCGGGGAGCTGTTTTTT. The V and J genes are TRBV4-2 and TRBJ2-2; a possible D gene is TRBD2 (5 bases). The ends were cut back, 4 bases at V and 3 bases at J, with 9 bases in the middle. The CDR3 totals 14 residues. Germline V gene data show CDR1 as LGHNA and CDR2 as YNFKEQ.

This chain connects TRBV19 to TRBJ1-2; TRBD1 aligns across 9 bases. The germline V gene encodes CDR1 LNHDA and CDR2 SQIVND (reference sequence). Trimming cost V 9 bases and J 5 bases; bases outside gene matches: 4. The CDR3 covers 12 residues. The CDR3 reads CASLGQGYGYTF. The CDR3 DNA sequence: TGTGCCAGCTTGGGACAGGGATATGGCTACACCTTC.

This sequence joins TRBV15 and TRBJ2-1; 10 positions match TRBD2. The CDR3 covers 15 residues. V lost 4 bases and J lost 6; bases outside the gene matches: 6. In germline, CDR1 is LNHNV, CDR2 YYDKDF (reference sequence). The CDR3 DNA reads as TGTGCCACCAGCACAAAAGCGGGGGGGCTCAATGAGCAGTTCTTC. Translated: CATSTKAGGLNEQFF.

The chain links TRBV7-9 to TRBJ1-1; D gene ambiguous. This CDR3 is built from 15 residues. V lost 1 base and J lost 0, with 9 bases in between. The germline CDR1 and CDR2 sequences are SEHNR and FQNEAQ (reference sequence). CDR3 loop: CASSLGVGMNTEAFF. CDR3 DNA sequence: TGTGCCAGCAGCTTAGGGGTGGGCATGAACACTGAAGCTTTCTTT.

The chain's CDR3 is CASSFPDTGNTIYF. The CDR3 DNA sequence: TGTGCCAGCAGCTTTCCCGACACTGGAAACACCATATATTTT. This sequence joins TRBV7-9 and TRBJ1-3, with no clear D. This CDR3 has 14 residues. CDR1 and CDR2 (germline): SEHNR, FQNEAQ (reference sequence). Trimming cost V 3 bases and J 2 bases, with 8 bases left between them.

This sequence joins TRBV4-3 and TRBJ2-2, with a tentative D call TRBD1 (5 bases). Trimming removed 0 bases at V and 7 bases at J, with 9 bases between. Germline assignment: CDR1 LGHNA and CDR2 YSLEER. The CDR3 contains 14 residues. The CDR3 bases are TGCGCCAGCAGCCAAGAAAAGGGGAACGGGGAGCTGTTTTTT. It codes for CASSQEKGNGELFF.

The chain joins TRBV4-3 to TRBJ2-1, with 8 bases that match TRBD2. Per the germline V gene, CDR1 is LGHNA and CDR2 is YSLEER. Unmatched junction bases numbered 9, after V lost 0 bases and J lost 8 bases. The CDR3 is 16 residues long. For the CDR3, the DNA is TGCGCCAGCAGCCAAGATCCCGGGGGGGCCATAGATGAGCAGTTCTTC. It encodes CASSQDPGGAIDEQFF.

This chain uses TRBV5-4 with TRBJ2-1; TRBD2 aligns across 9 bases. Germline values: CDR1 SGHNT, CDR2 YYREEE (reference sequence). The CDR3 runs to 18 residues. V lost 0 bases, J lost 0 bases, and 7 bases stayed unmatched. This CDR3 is CASSLVVLAGSSYNEQFF. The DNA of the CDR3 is TGTGCCAGCAGCTTGGTTGTACTAGCGGGTAGCTCCTACAATGAGCAGTTCTTC.

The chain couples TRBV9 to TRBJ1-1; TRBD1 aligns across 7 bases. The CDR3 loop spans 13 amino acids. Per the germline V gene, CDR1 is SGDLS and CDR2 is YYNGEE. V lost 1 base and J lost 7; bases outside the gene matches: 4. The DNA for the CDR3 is TGTGCCAGCAGCGTACGGGACAGCGGTGAAGCTTTCTTT. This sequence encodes CASSVRDSGEAFF.

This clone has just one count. The CDR3 reads CASSQTGFSQYF. CDR3 coding DNA: TGTGCCAGCAGCCAAACGGGTTTCTCGCAGTACTTC. V usage is TRBV4-2 and J usage is TRBJ2-7; D is unresolved. The CDR3 consists of 12 residues. Germline V lookup: CDR1 LGHNA, CDR2 YNFKEQ. V dropped 2 bases and J dropped 9 bases, with 11 bases sitting between them.

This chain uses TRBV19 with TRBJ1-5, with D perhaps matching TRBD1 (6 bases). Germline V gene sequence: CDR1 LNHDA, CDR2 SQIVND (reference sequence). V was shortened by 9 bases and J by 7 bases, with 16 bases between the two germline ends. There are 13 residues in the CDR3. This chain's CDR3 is CASHRGGTQPQHF. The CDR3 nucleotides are TGTGCCAGCCACCGGGGGGGCACGCAGCCCCAGCATTTT.

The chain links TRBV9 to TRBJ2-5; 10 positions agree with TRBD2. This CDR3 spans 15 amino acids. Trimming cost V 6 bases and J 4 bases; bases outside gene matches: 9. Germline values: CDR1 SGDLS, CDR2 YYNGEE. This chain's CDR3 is CASTPSGGARETQYF. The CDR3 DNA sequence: TGTGCCAGCACCCCAAGCGGGGGGGCACGAGAGACCCAGTACTTC.

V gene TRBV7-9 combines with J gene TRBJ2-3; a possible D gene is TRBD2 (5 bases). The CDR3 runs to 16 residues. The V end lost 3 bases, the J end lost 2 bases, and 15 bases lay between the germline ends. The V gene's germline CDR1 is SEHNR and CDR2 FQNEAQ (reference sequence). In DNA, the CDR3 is TGTGCCAGCAGCTTCCCCTCGGGGAAAGACACAGATACGCAGTATTTT. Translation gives CASSFPSGKDTDTQYF. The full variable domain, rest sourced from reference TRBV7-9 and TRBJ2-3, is DTGVSQNPRHKITKRGQNVTFRCDPISEHNRLYWYRQTLGQGPEFLTYFQNEAQLEKSRLLSDRFSAERPKGSFSTLEIQRTEQGDSAMYLCASSFPSGKDTDTQYFGPGTRLTVL.

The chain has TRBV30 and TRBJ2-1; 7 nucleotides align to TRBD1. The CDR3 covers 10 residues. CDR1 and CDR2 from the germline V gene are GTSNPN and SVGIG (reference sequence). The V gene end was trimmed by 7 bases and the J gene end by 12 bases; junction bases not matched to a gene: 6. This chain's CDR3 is CASARGSQFF. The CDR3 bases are TGTGCCTCGGCCAGGGGGTCGCAGTTCTTC.

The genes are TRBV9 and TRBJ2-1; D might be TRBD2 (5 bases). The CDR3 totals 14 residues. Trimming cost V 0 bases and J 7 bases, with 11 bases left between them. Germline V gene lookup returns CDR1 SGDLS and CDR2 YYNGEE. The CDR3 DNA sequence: TGTGCCAGCAGCGTAGGGGGAGTGGGGAATGAGCAGTTCTTC. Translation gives CASSVGGVGNEQFF.

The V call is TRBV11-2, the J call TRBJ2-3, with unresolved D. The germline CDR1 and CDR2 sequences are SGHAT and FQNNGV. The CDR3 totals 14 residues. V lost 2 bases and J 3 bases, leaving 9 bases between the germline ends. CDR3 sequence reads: CASSLPESTDTQYF. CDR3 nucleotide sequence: TGTGCCAGCAGCTTACCAGAAAGTACAGATACGCAGTATTTT.

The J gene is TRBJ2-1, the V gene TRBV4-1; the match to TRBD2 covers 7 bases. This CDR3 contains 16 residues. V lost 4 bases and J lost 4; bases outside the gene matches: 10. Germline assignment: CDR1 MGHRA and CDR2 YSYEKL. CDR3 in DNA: TGCGCCAGCAGCCCAAGAGGGCAGGGACTATACAATGAGCAGTTCTTC. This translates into CASSPRGQGLYNEQFF.

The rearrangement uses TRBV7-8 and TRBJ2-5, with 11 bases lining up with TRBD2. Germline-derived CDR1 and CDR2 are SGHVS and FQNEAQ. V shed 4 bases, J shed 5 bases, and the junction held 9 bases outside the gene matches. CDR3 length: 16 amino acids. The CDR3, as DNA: TGTGCCAGCAGCTCCCTAGCGGGAGGTCCGGGCGAGACCCAGTACTTC. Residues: CASSSLAGGPGETQYF.

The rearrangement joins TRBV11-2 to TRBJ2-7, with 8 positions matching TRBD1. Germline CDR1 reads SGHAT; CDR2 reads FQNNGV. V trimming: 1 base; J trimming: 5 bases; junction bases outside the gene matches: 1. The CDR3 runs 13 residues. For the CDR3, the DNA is TGTGCCAGCAGCTTAGGGACAGGGCACGAGCAGTACTTC. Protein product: CASSLGTGHEQYF.

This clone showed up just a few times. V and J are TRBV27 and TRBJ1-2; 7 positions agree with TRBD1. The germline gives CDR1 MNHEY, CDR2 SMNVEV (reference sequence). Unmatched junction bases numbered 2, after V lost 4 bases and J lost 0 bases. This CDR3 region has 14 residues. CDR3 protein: CASSYRGPNYGYTF. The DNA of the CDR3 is TGTGCCAGCAGTTACAGGGGACCTAACTATGGCTACACCTTC.

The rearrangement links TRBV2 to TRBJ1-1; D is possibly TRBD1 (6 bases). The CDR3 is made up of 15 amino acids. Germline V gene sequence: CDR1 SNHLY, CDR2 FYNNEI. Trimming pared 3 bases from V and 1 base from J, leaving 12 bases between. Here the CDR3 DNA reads TGTGCCAGCAGTGATTTCCAGGGGCGGAACACTGAAGCTTTCTTT. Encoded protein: CASSDFQGRNTEAFF.

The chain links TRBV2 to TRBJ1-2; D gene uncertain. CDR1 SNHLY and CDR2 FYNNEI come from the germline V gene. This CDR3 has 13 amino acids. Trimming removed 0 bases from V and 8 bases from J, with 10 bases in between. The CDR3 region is CASSEAQEAGYTF. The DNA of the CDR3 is TGTGCCAGCAGTGAAGCGCAAGAGGCGGGCTACACCTTC.

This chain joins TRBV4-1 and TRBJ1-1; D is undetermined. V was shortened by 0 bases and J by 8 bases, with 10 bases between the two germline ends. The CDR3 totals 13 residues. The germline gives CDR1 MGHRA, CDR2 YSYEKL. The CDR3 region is CASSQEPGSEAFF. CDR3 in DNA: TGCGCCAGCAGCCAAGAACCCGGTTCGGAAGCTTTCTTT.

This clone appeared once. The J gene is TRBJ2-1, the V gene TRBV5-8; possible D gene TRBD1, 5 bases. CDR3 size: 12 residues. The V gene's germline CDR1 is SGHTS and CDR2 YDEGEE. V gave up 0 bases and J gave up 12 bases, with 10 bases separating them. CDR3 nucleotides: TGTGCCAGCAGCTTGGATAGGGGCCTGCAGTTCTTC. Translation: CASSLDRGLQFF. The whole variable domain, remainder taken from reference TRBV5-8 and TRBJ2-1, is EAGVTQSPTHLIKTRGQQATLRCSPISGHTSVYWYQQALGLGLQFLLWYDEGEERNRGNFPPRFSGRQFPNYSSELNVNALELEDSALYLCASSLDRGLQFFGPGTRLTVL.

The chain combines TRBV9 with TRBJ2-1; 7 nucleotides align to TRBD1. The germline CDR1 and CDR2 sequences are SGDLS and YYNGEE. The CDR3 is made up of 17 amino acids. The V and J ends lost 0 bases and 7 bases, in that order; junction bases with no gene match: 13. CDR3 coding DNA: TGTGCCAGCAGCGTAGAGACAGGGCTCTCCCCGGGGAATGAGCAGTTCTTC. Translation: CASSVETGLSPGNEQFF.

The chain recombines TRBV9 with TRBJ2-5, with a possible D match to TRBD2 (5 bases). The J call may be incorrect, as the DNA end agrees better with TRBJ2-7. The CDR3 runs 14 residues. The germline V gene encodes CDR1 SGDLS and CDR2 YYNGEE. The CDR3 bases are TGTGCCAGCAGCTCACGGCTAGGGAGCTACGAGCAGTACTTC. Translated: CASSSRLGSYEQYF.

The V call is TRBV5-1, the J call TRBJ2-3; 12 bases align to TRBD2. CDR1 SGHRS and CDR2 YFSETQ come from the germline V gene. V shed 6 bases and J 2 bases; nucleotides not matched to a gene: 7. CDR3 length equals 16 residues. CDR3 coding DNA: TGCGCCAGCACAGCTAGCGGGAGGGCCGTCACAGATACGCAGTATTTT. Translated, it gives CASTASGRAVTDTQYF.

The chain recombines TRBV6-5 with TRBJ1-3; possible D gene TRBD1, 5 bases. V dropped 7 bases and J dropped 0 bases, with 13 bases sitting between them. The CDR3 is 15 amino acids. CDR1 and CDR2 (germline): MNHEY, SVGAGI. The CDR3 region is CASIPGQFSGNTIYF. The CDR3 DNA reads TGTGCCAGCATTCCCGGACAATTCTCTGGAAACACCATATATTTT.